These T cell receptor beta chains were read from a single sample in a study of T cells in localized non-small cell lung cancer. Here immunoSEQ multiplex PCR was the method, and the copy in TCRdb shows in-frame clones only, minus some. The sample contains around 9,200 clones, just under 90% of which appear only once. The sequences come from peripheral blood, collected before any cancer treatment. These receptors were collected from a female donor older than 55 with stage II squamous cell lung carcinoma. Both conserved end residues are part of each CDR3. D genes are given only for firm matches. Some rows have no size entry. The others give once, few or many, or a class for an expanded clone.

j_call	d_call	clone_size	v_call	cdr3_aa	cdr3_nt
TRBJ1-4	NA	NA	TRBV7-8	CASGGGEKLFF	TGTGCCAGTGGGGGGGGCGAAAAACTGTTTTTT
TRBJ2-5	TRBD1	NA	TRBV6-1	CASSGTGGAETQYF	TGTGCCAGCAGCGGGACAGGGGGCGCGGAGACCCAGTACTTC
TRBJ1-5	NA	NA	TRBV2	CASSEQGGNQPQHF	TGTGCCAGCAGTGAACAGGGAGGCAATCAGCCCCAGCATTTT
TRBJ1-3	TRBD1	few	TRBV7-2	CASSSNPTGQGAGNTIYF	TGTGCCAGCAGCTCTAACCCTACAGGACAGGGAGCTGGAAACACCATATATTTT
TRBJ2-1	TRBD1	once	TRBV9	CASSGPGTGLASYNEQFF	TGTGCCAGCAGCGGTCCCGGGACAGGGCTAGCTTCGTACAATGAGCAGTTCTTC
TRBJ1-2	TRBD1	NA	TRBV7-9	CASSRDRPNYGYTF	TGTGCCAGCAGCCGGGACAGACCTAACTATGGCTACACCTTC
TRBJ1-2	NA	NA	TRBV5-8	CASRSVSGYTF	TGTGCCAGCAGGTCGGTCAGTGGCTACACCTTC
TRBJ2-3	TRBD2	NA	TRBV6-1	CASAPGLAVTDTQYF	TGTGCCAGCGCTCCGGGACTAGCCGTCACAGATACGCAGTATTTT
TRBJ1-2	NA	NA	TRBV5-4	CASSLDRLYGYTF	TGTGCCAGCAGCTTGGACCGACTCTATGGCTACACCTTC
TRBJ1-3	NA	NA	TRBV6-1	CASSDPGSGNTIYF	TGTGCCAGCAGCGACCCCGGCTCTGGAAACACCATATATTTT
TRBJ1-5	TRBD1	NA	TRBV19	CASYQPGTGYQPQHF	TGTGCCAGTTATCAACCCGGGACAGGGTACCAGCCCCAGCATTTT
TRBJ2-1	NA	NA	TRBV10-2	CASSAWEYNEQFF	TGCGCCAGCAGTGCTTGGGAGTACAATGAGCAGTTCTTC
TRBJ1-6	TRBD1	NA	TRBV6-6	CASTGQGASPLHF	TGTGCCAGCACCGGACAGGGGGCTTCACCCCTCCACTTT
TRBJ1-1	NA	NA	TRBV28	CASTSEESVTEAFF	TGTGCCAGCACGTCCGAGGAAAGTGTAACTGAAGCTTTCTTT
TRBJ2-4	TRBD2	NA	TRBV11-2	CASSGGLAGKNIQYF	TGTGCCAGCAGCGGGGGACTAGCGGGAAAAAACATTCAGTACTTC
TRBJ1-4	NA	NA	TRBV19	CASRGRAANEKLFF	TGTGCCAGTAGGGGCAGGGCGGCTAATGAAAAACTGTTTTTT
TRBJ2-1	TRBD1	NA	TRBV7-9	CASLGTGNNEQFF	TGTGCCAGCCTGGGGACAGGAAATAATGAGCAGTTCTTC
TRBJ1-1	NA	NA	TRBV25-1	CASQPAKGWGTEAFF	TGTGCCAGCCAACCGGCCAAGGGCTGGGGCACTGAAGCTTTCTTT
TRBJ1-1	NA	NA	TRBV11-2	CASSFVMRDTEAFF	TGTGCCAGCAGCTTTGTAATGAGGGACACTGAAGCTTTCTTT
TRBJ1-1	NA	NA	TRBV7-8	CASSALQRQMNTEAFF	TGTGCCAGCAGCGCTCTCCAGAGGCAAATGAACACTGAAGCTTTCTTT
TRBJ1-1	NA	NA	TRBV27	CASSSGETWNTEAFF	TGTGCCAGCAGTTCGGGTGAGACATGGAACACTGAAGCTTTCTTT
TRBJ1-3	TRBD1	NA	TRBV7-9	CASSSPLGTGTGNTIYF	TGTGCCAGCAGCTCCCCCCTCGGGACAGGGACTGGAAACACCATATATTTT
TRBJ2-3	TRBD1	NA	TRBV10-3	CAISFDRGVTDTQYF	TGTGCCATCAGTTTCGACAGGGGTGTCACAGATACGCAGTATTTT
TRBJ2-1	NA	NA	TRBV18	CASSPRDKVYNEQFF	TGTGCCAGCTCACCCCGGGACAAAGTCTACAATGAGCAGTTCTTC
TRBJ2-1	TRBD2	NA	TRBV19	CASRSREGLGEQFF	TGTGCCAGTAGGAGCCGGGAGGGCCTCGGGGAGCAGTTCTTC
TRBJ2-5	NA	NA	TRBV5-4	CASSSGTGETQYF	TGTGCCAGCAGCTCCGGGACGGGAGAGACCCAGTACTTC
TRBJ2-2	NA	NA	TRBV15	CATSRGGAPGELFF	TGTGCCACCAGCAGAGGGGGCGCCCCCGGGGAGCTGTTTTTT
TRBJ1-2	NA	few	TRBV29-1	CSTKQQGGGYTF	TGCAGCACCAAGCAACAGGGAGGAGGCTACACCTTC